This TCR beta chain was identified during a study of neoadjuvant nivolumab and ipilimumab in lung cancer (dated by TCRdb to 2020 to 2022). Study-wide context: Intravenous nivolumab was dosed at 3 mg/kg on days 1, 15 and 29, and in the combination arm ipilimumab 1 mg/kg was added on day 1 only. The major pathologic response (MPR) rate in the intention-to-treat population in each study arm was designated as the primary trial endpoint. TCR repertoires in pretherapy (baseline) peripheral blood were compared with TCR repertoires in tumors resected at surgery after neoadjuvant immune checkpoint blockade. Of the approximately 43 patients with operable NSCLC treated in the trial, approximately 23 were randomized to nivolumab monotherapy and about 20 to nivolumab plus ipilimumab. Matched pretherapy and resected tumor pairs were analyzed for seven patients, of whom four received nivolumab and three received nivolumab plus ipilimumab. Results and caveats for the whole study, not just this receptor: From pretherapy to surgery, tumor T-cell richness and clonality went up in three of three dual-therapy tumors, versus only two of four nivolumab-treated tumors. TCR sequencing was performed in a small number of samples. No significant correlation was found between TCR clonality and pathologic tumor regression, and only one major-pathologic-response sample was available for the clonality analysis. Resected tumors had greater TCR richness and clonality than tumor-adjacent uninvolved lung, and increases were observed in more dual-therapy-treated tumors. TCR richness in pretherapy blood showed a positive correlation with richness in tumors resected after neoadjuvant therapy (Spearman R ~ 0.87).

Library construction relied on the immunoSEQ multiplex PCR assay. Concerning the study's data processing: Repertoires were summarized by richness and clonality, and significantly expanded and contracted clones were identified between pre- and post-therapy samples. TCRdb took over this immuneACCESS table, retaining in-frame rearrangements with V and J assigned. Such tables are incomplete; in checked studies, under half of the missing clones stem from an unresolved V gene, and the remainder is unexplained. Clonal size and the V and J genes are those of that table, whereas D and trimming came from the DNA. The sample data list about 7,800 clones, and 89% of these were observed just once. The top ten hold 2% to 3% of the sample. The germline V gene sets CDR1 to SGHRS and CDR2 to YFSETQ. V lost 6 bases and J lost 3 bases, and the count of bases not matched to a germline gene is 12. Taken from cysteine to phenylalanine, the CDR3 has 16 residues. Solely the CDR3 DNA is kept, with 48 bases framed from the first base.

The time point label on this specimen signifies: at surgical resection after neoadjuvant nivolumab +/- ipilimumab. The samples were obtained from NEOSTAR, a phase 2 randomized trial that tested neoadjuvant nivolumab or nivolumab plus ipilimumab, followed by surgery, in operable NSCLC. Concerning this clone itself: Its binding antigen is unknown. No much larger clone is present one base from it, and per-base qualities are unavailable.

Here the sequenced sample was tumor tissue, taken after neoadjuvant nivolumab, alone or with ipilimumab, at or shortly before surgery. This sequence uses TRBV5-1 and TRBJ2-1; 7 central bases correspond to TRBD2. This clonotype was obtained from an adult with non-small cell lung cancer. Some clones in this sample may be carry-over from other donors' samples. The CDR3 reads CASNPREGSSYNEQFF. The nucleotide sequence is given as TGCGCCAGCAACCCGAGGGAGGGGTCGAGCTACAATGAGCAGTTCTTC.